In this sample, the clone carrying this T cell receptor beta chain turned up many times. Its antigen is as yet unknown. Molecular barcoded adaptors covering alpha/delta and beta/gamma chains were used on about 390 ng RNA. Each CDR3 protein gets one entry after TCRdb re-called the reads with MiXCR. The sample contains around 140,000 distinct CDR3 sequences, over 10% of which appear only once. Germline V gene lookup returns CDR1 SEHNR and CDR2 FQNEAQ (reference sequence). The length of the CDR3 is 15 residues. V was clipped by 1 base and J by 1 base, with 9 bases between them. This sample was included in a study of read filtering for tumor transcriptome and immune sequencing. Study-level information: Whole-transcriptome libraries were prepared after DNase treatment. Study findings and constraints: In IR-seq, single-read clonotypes were around four fifths of clonotypes but approximately 3.2% of reads. The sorted CD138-negative fraction was a mixed bone marrow immune population, not purified T cells.

The chain employs TRBV7-9 and TRBJ2-3; no definite D call. The origin of this receptor is a donor at least 40 years old with multiple myeloma. The sample was a population of CD138-negative cells sorted from bone marrow. CDR3 nucleotide sequence: TGTGCCAGCAGCTTAGGGCCGGGTGGCACAGATACGCAGTATTTT. Translation gives CASSLGPGGTDTQYF.